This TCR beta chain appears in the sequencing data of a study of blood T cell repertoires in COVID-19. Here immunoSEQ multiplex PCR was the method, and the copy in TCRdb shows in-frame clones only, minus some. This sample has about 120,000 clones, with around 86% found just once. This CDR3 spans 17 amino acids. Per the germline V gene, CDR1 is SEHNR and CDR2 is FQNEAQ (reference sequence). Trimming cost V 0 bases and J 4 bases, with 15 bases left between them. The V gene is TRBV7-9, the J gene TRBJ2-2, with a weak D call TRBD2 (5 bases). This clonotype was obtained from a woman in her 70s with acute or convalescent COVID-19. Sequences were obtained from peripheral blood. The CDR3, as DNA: TGTGCCAGCAGCTTAGCCCCGGGTGGCCGGGGCACCGGGGAGCTGTTTTTT. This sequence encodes CASSLAPGGRGTGELFF.